The next 3 T cell receptor beta chains were all read from a single sample in a study of blood T cell repertoires in COVID-19. Produced via immunoSEQ multiplex PCR; TCRdb's table is partial and in-frame only. The sample has approximately 160,000 clones; approximately 80% are singletons. Sequenced input: peripheral blood. These TCRs come from a woman aged 55-75 years with acute or convalescent COVID-19.

This chain uses TRBV28 with TRBJ1-4; D not resolved. Deletions cut 2 bases from V and 3 bases from J, with 7 bases between. The CDR3 runs to 14 residues. Germline V gene data show CDR1 as MDHEN and CDR2 as SYDVKM. CDR3 sequence (DNA): TGTGCCAGCAGTTTAATGCGGCCTAATGAAAAACTGTTTTTT. Its translation is CASSLMRPNEKLFF. Filled out from reference TRBV28 and TRBJ1-4, the complete variable domain reads DVKVTQSSRYLVKRTGEKVFLECVQDMDHENMFWYRQDPGLGLRLIYFSYDVKMKEKGDIPEGYSVSREKKERFSLILESASTNQTSMYLCASSLMRPNEKLFFGSGTQLSVL.

The J gene is TRBJ1-4, the V gene TRBV5-4; weak D call: TRBD1 (5 bases). The V gene's germline CDR1 is SGHNT and CDR2 YYREEE (reference sequence). There are 14 residues in the CDR3. Trimming removed 2 bases from V and 0 bases from J, with 5 bases in between. CDR3 sequence: CASSLQATNEKLFF. For the CDR3, the DNA is TGTGCCAGCAGCTTACAGGCAACTAATGAAAAACTGTTTTTT.

The CDR3 DNA reads as TGTGCCAGCAGCTTGCGACAGTACAATGAGCAGTTCTTC. Encoded protein: CASSLRQYNEQFF. This chain uses TRBV5-4 with TRBJ2-1; D might be TRBD1 (5 bases). Germline CDR1 SGHNT, CDR2 YYREEE (reference sequence). V gave up 1 base and J gave up 4 bases, with 6 bases separating them. This CDR3 is 13 amino acids long.